This T cell receptor beta chain was recorded in a study of blood T cell repertoires in COVID-19. Study context: Italy, Spain and the United States were the sources of the convalescent and acute COVID-19 samples. PBMCs, B-cell-depleted T cells, or T cells were the source of the cDNA or gDNA that made up the material.

CDR3 length: 13 residues. The V end was cut by 5 bases, the J end by 11 bases, with 18 bases between. Germline V CDR1 and CDR2: MDHEN, SYDVKM. The data were produced by immunoSEQ multiplex PCR, yet TCRdb's version contains in-frame clones alone and is incomplete. The top ten clones hold less than 20% of a sample with approximately 290,000 clones, around 81% of them seen once. The TCR originated in a person between 65 and 79 years old with COVID-19, enrolled during active disease. This chain joins TRBV28 and TRBJ1-1; the D is unclear. Input material: peripheral blood. CDR3 region: CASSLPSPPIAFF. The CDR3 DNA is TGTGCCAGCAGTCTACCATCCCCTCCCATTGCTTTCTTT.